Sequencing of this T cell receptor beta chain was carried out in a study of neurological immune-mediated disorders. The sample holds many counts of this clonotype. The unsorted libraries originated from 2 million PBMCs that had been stored at -80 C. Using its own MiXCR run on the 5' RACE reads, TCRdb lists one record per CDR3 protein. This sample has about 80,000 distinct CDR3 sequences; around 9.9% occur once, and the top ten carry 1.5% to 2%. Looked up from germline, CDR1 is MNHEY and CDR2 is SVGAGI. Germline trimming cut 0 bases from V and 6 bases from J; bases unmatched to any gene: 6. The CDR3 totals 17 residues.

The V and J genes are TRBV6-5 and TRBJ2-1, with 12 bases aligning to TRBD2. Input material: PBMCs. This receptor was taken from a man aged 50 to 59 in good health. The CDR3 DNA is TGTGCCAGCAGTTACTCGGTAGCTAGCGGGGGGGCCAATGAGCAGTTCTTC. Translation gives CASSYSVASGGANEQFF.